This entry lists 4 T cell receptor beta chains sequenced from one sample in a study of cytomegalovirus exposure and HLA in healthy donors. Repertoires were generated with immunoSEQ multiplex PCR, while TCRdb's copy carries only in-frame clones and drops some. The top ten hold about an eighth of the sample, which has about 220,000 clones, approximately 88% seen once. The sequencing input was PBMCs. The receptors originated from a woman aged 25 to 45 in good health and CMV-seropositive.

The V call is TRBV6-5, the J call TRBJ2-7, with D unclear. V was clipped by 7 bases and J by 7 bases, with 11 bases between them. This CDR3 has 11 residues. The V gene's germline CDR1 is MNHEY and CDR2 SVGAGI. In nucleotides, the CDR3 is TGTGCCAGCAAGGGTCCTCTAGAGCAGTACTTC. Protein sequence: CASKGPLEQYF.

The rearrangement joins TRBV2 to TRBJ2-2; D possibly corresponds to TRBD1 (5 bases). The CDR3 spans 14 residues. CDR1 is SNHLY and CDR2 is FYNNEI in the germline V gene. The V end lost 6 bases, the J end lost 5 bases, and 13 bases lay between the germline ends. CDR3 region: CASRAQTVTGELFF. CDR3 nucleotides: TGTGCCAGCAGGGCACAGACAGTTACCGGGGAGCTGTTTTTT. Supplemented by reference TRBV2 and TRBJ2-2, the full variable domain reads EPEVTQTPSHQVTQMGQEVILRCVPISNHLYFYWYRQILGQKVEFLVSFYNNEISEKSEIFDDQFSVERPDGSNFTLKIRSTKLEDSAMYFCASRAQTVTGELFFGEGSRLTVL.

In the case of this clone: In the same sample, other DNA sequences code for this CDR3. The chain recombines TRBV5-1 with TRBJ2-5; 7 positions agree with TRBD1. The V segment lost 4 bases and the J segment 2 bases; nucleotides outside the gene matches: 5. Per germline, CDR1 SGHRS and CDR2 YFSETQ. The CDR3 sequence is 14 residues long. The CDR3: CASSLGQQQETQYF. The CDR3 bases are TGCGCCAGCAGCCTGGGACAGCAGCAAGAGACCCAGTACTTC.

The chain joins TRBV4-3 to TRBJ1-2, with TRBD1 identical over 11 bases. The CDR3 consists of 17 residues. In germline, CDR1 is LGHNA, CDR2 YSLEER. After removal of 4 bases from V and 4 bases from J, the junction contained 11 bases not matched to a gene. The CDR3 here is CASSPRPGTGGSYGYTF. The CDR3 DNA reads as TGCGCCAGCAGCCCCCGCCCCGGGACAGGGGGATCCTATGGCTACACCTTC.